The present T cell receptor (beta chain) was sequenced within a study of CD8+CD57+ T cells in acquired aplastic anemia. Study background: Yields of DNA that came from sorted CD4+ and CD8+ cells averaged roughly 3.2 ug.

Remarks on this clonotype: Its target is not known. One junction end disagrees with the germline gene, perhaps due to a read error.

CDR1 and CDR2 from the germline V gene are SNHLY and FYNNEI. CDR3 length: 15 residues. Investigators profiled TCR beta VDJ and CDR3 from genomic DNA template. TCRdb itself ran the reads through MiXCR, one entry per CDR3 protein. The table shows under 200,000 distinct CDR3 sequences, with less than 65% occurring only once. General observations from the study: Patients were compared with controls for CD8+ Simpson's diversity, and no significant difference emerged. A set of 25 to 35 CD8+ CDR3 sequences was shared between patients and controls, and these sequences appeared highly expressed in patients.

The sequenced sample consisted of sorted CD4+, CD8+, or CD8+CD57+ T cells (not recorded which) from PBMCs. The receptor was derived from a human donor with severe aplastic anemia or a healthy control (not recorded which). The chain combines TRBV2 with TRBJ2-1; maybe TRBD2 (6 bases). DNA of the CDR3: TGTGCCAGCAGCGCGGGGTACCTTTCCTACAAAGAGCAGTTCTTC. As protein: CASSAGYLSYKEQFF.